The 29 T cell receptor beta chains reported below all come from one sample, sequenced in a study of T cells after yellow fever vaccination. MiXCR, applied by TCRdb to the 5' RACE reads, yields one record per CDR3 protein. Altogether about 360,000 distinct CDR3 sequences are present, 6.2% being singletons, with the ten largest covering about 15%. The starting material was PBMCs, obtained 5 days after the yellow fever booster vaccination. These receptors all come from a man aged 25 to 40 who received the YFV17D yellow fever vaccine.

This clonotype was seen more than once but under ten times. V is TRBV10-3 and J is TRBJ2-3; D is unclear. Germline CDR1 ENHRY, CDR2 SYGVKD. The V gene lost 7 bases and the J gene lost 3 bases, with 11 bases spanning the gap. The CDR3 covers 13 residues. The chain's CDR3 is CAIKGLQTDTQYF. DNA of the CDR3: TGTGCCATCAAAGGGCTTCAGACAGATACGCAGTATTTT.

This clonotype showed up many times. This chain uses TRBV5-1 with TRBJ2-2, with TRBD1 matching 10 bases. V shed 2 bases, J shed 6 bases, and the junction held 10 bases outside the gene matches. The germline V gene has CDR1 SGHRS and CDR2 YFSETQ. CDR3 size: 17 residues. The CDR3 DNA is TGCGCCAGCAGCTTTGCTACCGGGACAGGGGATTCCGGGGAGCTGTTTTTT. This translates into CASSFATGTGDSGELFF.

This clonotype was counted only a few times. V gene TRBV11-3 combines with J gene TRBJ2-1; D is perhaps TRBD2 (6 bases). The CDR3 length is 16 residues. Trimming left V 3 bases short and J 2 bases short, with 14 bases between. Germline V CDR1 and CDR2: SGHNT, YENEEA. The CDR3 sequence: CASSLASGTPYNEQFF. CDR3 nucleotides: TGTGCCAGCAGCTTGGCTTCCGGGACTCCCTACAATGAGCAGTTCTTC. The full variable domain, with the rest looked up from reference TRBV11-3 and TRBJ2-1, is EAGVVQSPRYKIIEKKQPVAFWCNPISGHNTLYWYLQNLGQGPELLIRYENEEAVDDSQLPKDRFSAERLKGVDSTLKIQPAELGDSAVYLCASSLASGTPYNEQFFGPGTRLTVL.

This clonotype was recorded at least ten times. The rearrangement joins TRBV6-2 or TRBV6-3 to TRBJ2-3; D unclear. The CDR3 runs to 14 residues. V was pared by 6 bases and J by 3 bases, with 13 bases between. The V gene's germline CDR1 is MNHEY and CDR2 SVGEGT. CDR3 sequence: CASSAIRATDTQYF. As DNA, the CDR3 is TGTGCCAGCAGCGCAATACGGGCAACAGATACGCAGTATTTT.

This clonotype showed up many times. V usage is TRBV7-6 and J usage is TRBJ2-5; D may be TRBD1 (6 bases). Germline V gives CDR1 SGHVS, CDR2 FNYEAQ. Trimming took 5 bases from V and 4 from J, leaving 11 bases between them. The CDR3 is made up of 13 amino acids. The CDR3 region has the DNA TGTGCCAGCAGCAATAGGGGGAGAGAGACCCAGTACTTC. Protein product: CASSNRGRETQYF.

This clonotype was seen at least ten times. This chain connects TRBV7-2 to TRBJ2-7; the match to TRBD2 covers 7 bases. V gave up 1 base and J gave up 6 bases; unmatched junction bases: 9. The CDR3 spans 15 residues. The germline CDR1 and CDR2 sequences are SGHTA and FQGNSA. CDR3 in amino acids: CASSLVGSGPIEQYF. CDR3 sequence (DNA): TGTGCCAGCAGCTTAGTCGGTAGCGGGCCTATCGAGCAGTACTTC.

In this sample, this clonotype turned up a few times. The chain recombines TRBV5-4 with TRBJ2-3; possibly TRBD1 for D (6 bases). This CDR3 spans 18 amino acids. V shed 4 bases and J shed 0 bases, with 21 bases lying between them. Germline V gene sequence: CDR1 SGHNT, CDR2 YYREEE (reference sequence). CDR3 loop: CASSDPTSRGPSTDTQYF. The CDR3 nucleotides read TGTGCCAGCAGCGACCCAACTTCCAGGGGCCCTAGCACAGATACGCAGTATTTT.

V is TRBV7-8 and J is TRBJ2-7; no reliable D call. The ends were cut back, 5 bases at V and 4 bases at J, with 18 bases in the middle. CDR3 length: 15 residues. Germline assignment: CDR1 SGHVS and CDR2 FQNEAQ. Written as DNA, the CDR3 is TGTGCCAGCAGCCTACGGAACAGCGTACCTTACGAGCAGTACTTC. It yields the protein CASSLRNSVPYEQYF.

The J gene is TRBJ2-7, the V gene TRBV7-8, with 10 bases that match TRBD1. The V and J ends lost 5 bases and 6 bases, in that order; junction bases with no gene match: 13. There are 16 residues in the CDR3. Germline V CDR1 and CDR2: SGHVS, FQNEAQ. The CDR3 DNA follows: TGTGCCAGCAGCGTTGGACAGGGGGTAATTAACTCCGAGCAGTACTTC. The encoded protein is CASSVGQGVINSEQYF.

This clonotype appeared many times. The chain couples TRBV5-1 to TRBJ2-3; no firm D call. Trimming took off 4 bases at V and 2 bases at J, with 8 bases between the two ends. The length of the CDR3 is 13 residues. The germline V gene encodes CDR1 SGHRS and CDR2 YFSETQ. The CDR3 region is CASSPENTDTQYF. In nucleotides, the CDR3 is TGCGCCAGCAGCCCAGAAAACACAGATACGCAGTATTTT.

This clonotype was observed a handful of times. The rearrangement joins TRBV30 to TRBJ2-1; 12 positions match TRBD2. V was pared by 2 bases and J by 10 bases, with 6 bases of the junction left unmatched. The length of the CDR3 is 14 residues. The V gene's germline CDR1 is GTSNPN and CDR2 SVGIG (reference sequence). As DNA, the CDR3 is TGTGCCTGGAGTAGCCTAGCGGGAGGGCGAGAGCAGTTCTTC. Translation gives CAWSSLAGGREQFF.

CDR3 in DNA: TGTGCCAGCAGTTTACAGGGGCGCCCTGAAAATGAAAAACTGTTTTTT. As protein: CASSLQGRPENEKLFF. The chain combines TRBV28 with TRBJ1-4; possibly TRBD1 for D (6 bases). The CDR3 consists of 16 residues. Deletions cut 2 bases from V and 5 bases from J, with 15 bases between. Looked up from germline, CDR1 is MDHEN and CDR2 is SYDVKM.

In this sample, this clonotype turned up a few times. The chain carries TRBV14 and TRBJ2-7, with D perhaps matching TRBD1 (5 bases). V lost 1 base and J 10 bases, leaving 11 bases between the germline ends. CDR1 and CDR2 from the germline V gene are SGHDN and FVKESK. The CDR3 length is 12 residues. The CDR3 DNA is TGTGCCAGCAGCCAAGGGGGCAGAGAACAGTACTTC. This encodes CASSQGGREQYF.

J is TRBJ2-1 and V is TRBV7-2; TRBD2 agrees at 15 bases. V dropped 5 bases and J dropped 15; count of bases not matched to a gene: 5. CDR1 is SGHTA, CDR2 FQGNSA, per germline. There are 13 residues in the CDR3. CDR3 loop: CASSPRTSGRGFF. CDR3 DNA sequence: TGTGCCAGCAGCCCGCGGACTAGCGGGAGGGGGTTCTTC.

The genes are TRBV3-1 and TRBJ2-7; D is perhaps TRBD2 (6 bases). Trimming left V 0 bases short and J 3 bases short, with 12 bases between. The CDR3 is 15 residues long. From germline, CDR1 is LGHDT and CDR2 YNNKEL (reference sequence). DNA of the CDR3: TGTGCCAGCAGCCAAGAGTGGACTACGAACTACGAGCAGTACTTC. Protein: CASSQEWTTNYEQYF.

The chain carries TRBV4-3 and TRBJ2-6; maybe TRBD1 (5 bases). The CDR3 is made up of 17 amino acids. Germline-derived CDR1 and CDR2 are LGHNA and YSLEER. Trimming stripped 3 bases from V and 0 bases from J, with 12 bases between. CDR3 nucleotides: TGCGCCAGCAGCCATTACCTCCAGGGCTCTGGGGCCAACGTCCTGACTTTC. Protein: CASSHYLQGSGANVLTF.

V is TRBV5-1 and J is TRBJ2-2; D unclear. There are 17 residues in the CDR3. V lost 4 bases, J lost 6 bases, and 22 bases lay in between. Germline-derived CDR1 and CDR2 are SGHRS and YFSETQ. For the CDR3, the DNA is TGCGCCAGCAGCCTACTACCTAGTAATCCTGATGCCGGGGAGCTGTTTTTT. Its translation is CASSLLPSNPDAGELFF.

This clonotype was counted ten times or more. This chain uses TRBV5-1 with TRBJ2-3; perhaps TRBD1 as D (6 bases). Germline V lookup: CDR1 SGHRS, CDR2 YFSETQ. The CDR3 contains 13 residues. The germline V and J ends were trimmed by 4 bases and 6 bases, with 12 bases remaining between them. This CDR3 reads CASSADSLDTQYF. CDR3 bases: TGCGCCAGCAGCGCGGACAGCCTTGATACGCAGTATTTT.

Many counts were recorded for this clonotype. This chain connects TRBV4-3 to TRBJ2-7, with 7 bases matching TRBD1. The CDR3 loop spans 16 amino acids. J was trimmed by 1 base and V by 0 bases; bases with no gene match: 6. Germline V gene lookup returns CDR1 LGHNA and CDR2 YSLEER. The CDR3 reads CASSQDLGTASYEQYF. The CDR3 region has the DNA TGCGCCAGCAGCCAAGATTTAGGGACAGCGTCCTACGAGCAGTACTTC.

This clonotype was seen repeatedly, ten times or more. The genes are TRBV7-2 and TRBJ2-7, with TRBD2 matching 10 bases. Germline V gene data show CDR1 as SGHTA and CDR2 as FQGNSA. After removal of 1 base from V and 5 bases from J, the junction contained 5 bases not matched to a gene. The length of the CDR3 is 15 residues. The CDR3 DNA reads TGTGCCAGCAGCTTAGTAGCGGGAGGCATCGACGAGCAGTACTTC. It translates to CASSLVAGGIDEQYF. Complete variable domain (other parts from reference TRBV7-2 and TRBJ2-7): GAGVSQSPSNKVTEKGKDVELRCDPISGHTALYWYRQSLGQGLEFLIYFQGNSAPDKSGLPSDRFSAERTGGSVSTLTIQRTQQEDSAVYLCASSLVAGGIDEQYFGPGTRLTVT.

The CDR3 sequence is CASSSGLAGDEYF. The CDR3 DNA reads TGTGCCAGCAGCTCGGGACTAGCGGGAGATGAGTACTTC. This rearrangement joins TRBV7-2 to TRBJ2-4; 14 bases are a match to TRBD2. The CDR3 is 13 amino acids. Trimming took 4 bases from V and 14 from J; bases not matched to a gene: 4. The germline CDR1 and CDR2 sequences are SGHTA and FQGNSA.

There are many counts of this clonotype. V usage is TRBV18 and J usage is TRBJ2-4, with D perhaps given as TRBD1 or TRBD2 (5 bases each). The CDR3 covers 18 residues. Deletions cut 1 base from V and 1 base from J, with 17 bases between. Per germline, CDR1 KGHSH and CDR2 LQKENI. DNA for the CDR3: TGTGCCAGCTCACCACTGGGAACCCCGGGGCGGGCCAAAAACATTCAGTACTTC. Translated, it gives CASSPLGTPGRAKNIQYF.

This chain joins TRBV7-2 and TRBJ2-1; D unclear. Germline lookup yields CDR1 SGHTA and CDR2 FQGNSA. The CDR3 consists of 15 residues. Trimming cost V 5 bases and J 6 bases, with 17 bases left between them. The CDR3 is CASSAFYGNSNEQFF. CDR3 nucleotide sequence: TGTGCCAGCAGCGCGTTCTATGGTAACTCCAATGAGCAGTTCTTC.

Many counts were recorded for this clonotype. The chain is built from TRBV23-1 and TRBJ2-2; 7 positions agree with TRBD1. TRBV23-1 is reported as an ORF; its role is uncertain. The CDR3 runs 17 residues. V shed 4 bases, J shed 2 bases, and the junction held 10 bases outside the gene matches. The CDR3 reads CASSRKIDRANTGELFF. The CDR3 bases are TGCGCCAGCAGTCGCAAGATAGACAGGGCTAACACCGGGGAGCTGTTTTTT.

V and J are TRBV20-1 and TRBJ1-2; D not certain. CDR1 DFQATT and CDR2 SNEGSKA come from the germline V gene (reference sequence). The CDR3 runs 11 residues. V shed 0 bases and J shed 8 bases, with 7 bases lying between them. The CDR3 loop is CSAREVPGYTF. The CDR3 bases are TGCAGTGCTAGAGAAGTACCCGGCTACACCTTC.

This clonotype was observed a few times. J is TRBJ2-2 and V is TRBV12-3 or TRBV12-4, with D possibly matching TRBD1 (6 bases). V lost 5 bases to trimming and J lost 5 bases, with 15 bases between them. The CDR3 extends over 15 amino acids. CDR3 residues: CASSPHRVGTGELFF. The CDR3 nucleotides read TGTGCCAGCAGTCCGCACAGGGTCGGGACCGGGGAGCTGTTTTTT.

This clonotype has ten or more counts. The chain employs TRBV10-3 and TRBJ2-5; 14 positions agree with TRBD2. V gave up 6 bases and J gave up 1 base; unmatched junction bases: 1. Germline CDR1 reads ENHRY; CDR2 reads SYGVKD. CDR3 size: 15 residues. The chain's CDR3 is CAIRGTSGSQETQYF. As DNA, the CDR3 is TGTGCCATCAGGGGGACTAGCGGGAGCCAAGAGACCCAGTACTTC.

The V and J genes are TRBV10-3 and TRBJ2-5; no firm D call. Trimming took off 4 bases at V and 5 bases at J, with 11 bases between the two ends. This CDR3 is built from 13 residues. Germline CDR1 ENHRY, CDR2 SYGVKD. CDR3 DNA: TGTGCCATCAGTGTGAAGAGCTCGGAGACCCAGTACTTC. It yields the protein CAISVKSSETQYF.

The chain uses TRBV7-8 and TRBJ2-7; 14 bases are a match to TRBD2. The CDR3 extends over 14 amino acids. Looked up from germline, CDR1 is SGHVS and CDR2 is FQNEAQ. V trimming: 7 bases; J trimming: 7 bases; junction bases outside the gene matches: 6. The CDR3 DNA reads as TGTGCCAGCACCCAGACTAGCGGGAGGGGGGAGCAGTACTTC. Its translation is CASTQTSGRGEQYF.